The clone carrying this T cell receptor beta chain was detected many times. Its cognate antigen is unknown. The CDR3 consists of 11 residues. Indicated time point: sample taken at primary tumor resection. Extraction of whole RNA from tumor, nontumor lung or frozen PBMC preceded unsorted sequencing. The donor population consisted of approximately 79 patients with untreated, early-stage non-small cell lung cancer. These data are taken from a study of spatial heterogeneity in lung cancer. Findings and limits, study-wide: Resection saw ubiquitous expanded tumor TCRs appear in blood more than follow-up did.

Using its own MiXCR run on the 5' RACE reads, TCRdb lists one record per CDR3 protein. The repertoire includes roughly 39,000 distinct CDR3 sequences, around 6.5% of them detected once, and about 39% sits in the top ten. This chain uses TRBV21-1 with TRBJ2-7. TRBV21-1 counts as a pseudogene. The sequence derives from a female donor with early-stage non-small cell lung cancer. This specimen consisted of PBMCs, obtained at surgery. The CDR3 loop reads CASSCWNEQYF. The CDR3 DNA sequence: TGTGCCAGCAGCTGCTGGAACGAGCAGTACTTC.